The present entry profiles one T cell receptor beta chain with its context. These data come from a study of blood T cell repertoires in COVID-19. Study context: Specimens from acute and convalescent COVID-19 originated in the United States, Italy and Spain. PBMCs, B-cell-depleted T cells, or T cells provided the cDNA or gDNA that made up the material.

The germline gives CDR1 LNHDA, CDR2 SQIVND (reference sequence). The trim removed 4 bases at V and 10 bases at J, leaving 3 bases unmatched. This CDR3 region has 12 residues. Per the study methods: Reference gene primers were amplified, and this amplification served to estimate nucleated cell counts. TCRdb's copy holds only in-frame clones and misses some; the assay was immunoSEQ multiplex PCR. That table is the source of V, J and clone size, and D and trimming were worked out from the DNA. The sample holds around 160,000 clones, 84% seen once. This receptor was identified in a human donor in a cohort sampled during active COVID-19. The sequenced sample consisted of peripheral blood. V usage is TRBV19 and J usage is TRBJ2-1, with 8 bases that match TRBD1. The CDR3 protein is CASSKDRVEQFF. In nucleotides, the CDR3 is TGTGCCAGTAGTAAGGACAGGGTCGAGCAGTTCTTC.